This is a list of T cell receptor beta chains from one sample in a study of T cells in Graves' hyperthyroidism and ophthalmopathy. TCRdb itself ran the multiplex PCR reads through MiXCR, one entry per CDR3 protein. The top ten clones hold around 30% of a sample with about 260,000 distinct CDR3 sequences, 25% to 30% of them seen once. Sequenced input: blood. The receptors were gathered from a man aged 40-49 years with Graves' hyperthyroidism that later progressed to Graves' ophthalmopathy. Each CDR3 is given with its conserved first and last residue. D genes are given only for firm matches. Some rows mark clone size as missing; the rest say once, few, many or name a class of expanded clone.

D: TRBD1; J: TRBJ1-5; V: TRBV6-5; size: many; CDR3: CASSQDRGGNQPQHF; DNA: TGTGCCAGCAGTCAGGACAGGGGCGGCAATCAGCCCCAGCATTTT
D: TRBD1; J: TRBJ1-5; V: TRBV20-1; size: many; CDR3: CSARVWTGFNQPQHF; DNA: TGCAGTGCTAGAGTATGGACAGGGTTCAATCAGCCCCAGCATTTT
D: .; J: TRBJ2-7; V: TRBV30; size: .; CDR3: CAWSVGTLYEQYF; DNA: TGTGCCTGGAGTGTAGGGACCCTTTACGAGCAGTACTTC
D: .; J: TRBJ2-5; V: TRBV29-1; size: many; CDR3: CSVKKGEETQYF; DNA: TGCAGCGTTAAAAAGGGGGAAGAGACCCAGTACTTC
D: .; J: TRBJ1-2; V: TRBV4-2; size: many; CDR3: CASSLRKGNGYTF; DNA: TGTGCCAGCAGCCTTCGAAAGGGTAATGGCTACACCTTC
D: TRBD2; J: TRBJ2-5; V: TRBV11-2; size: many; CDR3: CASSTSGRDVTQYF; DNA: TGTGCCAGCAGCACAAGCGGGAGGGATGTGACCCAGTACTTC
D: .; J: TRBJ1-5; V: TRBV12-3/TRBV12-4; size: many; CDR3: CASSLGGYWNQPQHF; DNA: TGTGCCAGCAGTTTAGGGGGCTATTGGAATCAGCCCCAGCATTTT
D: .; J: TRBJ2-5; V: TRBV11-2; size: many; CDR3: CASSLPWDNEETQYF; DNA: TGTGCCAGCAGCCTCCCGTGGGACAACGAAGAGACCCAGTACTTC
D: .; J: TRBJ1-6; V: TRBV20-1; size: many; CDR3: CSAPRAGPNNSPLHF; DNA: TGCAGTGCGCCCCGGGCAGGGCCCAATAATTCACCCCTCCACTTT
D: .; J: TRBJ2-5; V: TRBV18; size: .; CDR3: CASGTGAQYF; DNA: TGTGCCAGCGGGACGGGGGCCCAGTACTTC
D: .; J: TRBJ1-1; V: TRBV20-1; size: .; CDR3: CSAGQRFEAFF; DNA: TGCAGTGCTGGACAGAGATTTGAAGCTTTCTTT
D: .; J: TRBJ1-1; V: TRBV29-1; size: many; CDR3: CSVEDGPTGTEAFF; DNA: TGCAGCGTTGAAGATGGGCCGACCGGGACTGAAGCTTTCTTT
D: .; J: TRBJ2-6; V: TRBV28; size: many; CDR3: CASSADSSGANVLTF; DNA: TGTGCCAGCAGCGCCGACAGCTCTGGGGCCAACGTCCTGACTTTC
D: .; J: TRBJ2-5; V: TRBV6-4; size: .; CDR3: CASRLLGETQYF; DNA: TGTGCCAGCAGATTGTTGGGAGAGACCCAGTACTTC
D: .; J: TRBJ1-2; V: TRBV6-5; size: once; CDR3: CASSYSPGQLLFTF; DNA: TGTGCCAGCAGTTACTCCCCGGGACAACTTCTTTTCACCTTC
D: .; J: TRBJ2-2; V: TRBV12-3/TRBV12-4; size: .; CDR3: CASSLRRTETGELFF; DNA: TGTGCCAGCAGTTTACGGAGGACGGAGACCGGGGAGCTGTTTTTT
D: .; J: TRBJ1-1; V: TRBV11-1; size: many; CDR3: CASSLQRNQGAFF; DNA: TGTGCCAGCAGCTTACAAAGAAATCAGGGAGCTTTCTTT
D: .; J: TRBJ2-5; V: TRBV25-1; size: .; CDR3: CASSELGLETQYF; DNA: TGTGCCAGCAGTGAATTGGGGTTAGAGACCCAGTACTTC